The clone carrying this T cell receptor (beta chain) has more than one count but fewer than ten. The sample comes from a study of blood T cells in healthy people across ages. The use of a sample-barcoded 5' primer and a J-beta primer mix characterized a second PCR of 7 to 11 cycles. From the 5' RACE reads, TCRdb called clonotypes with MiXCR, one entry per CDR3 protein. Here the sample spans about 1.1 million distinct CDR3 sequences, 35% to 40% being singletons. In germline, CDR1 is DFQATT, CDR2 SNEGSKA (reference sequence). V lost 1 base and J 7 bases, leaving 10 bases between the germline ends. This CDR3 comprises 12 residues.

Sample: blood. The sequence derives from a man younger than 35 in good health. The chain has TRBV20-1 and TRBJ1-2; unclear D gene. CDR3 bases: TGCAGTGCTAGAGGCCAGTTGGGTGGCTACACCTTC. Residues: CSARGQLGGYTF.